The 8 T cell receptor beta chains below all came from one sample that was sequenced in a study of blood T cell repertoires in COVID-19. Measured with immunoSEQ multiplex PCR; TCRdb has only the in-frame clones, and not every one. The table records about 670,000 clones, just under 90% of them present only once. Sequences were obtained from peripheral blood. The receptors were sampled from a woman between 18 and 30 years old with acute or convalescent COVID-19.

The rearrangement uses TRBV6-5 and TRBJ1-5, with D perhaps TRBD1 (5 bases). CDR1 and CDR2 (germline): MNHEY, SVGAGI. This CDR3 has 15 amino acids. The V gene lost 0 bases and the J gene lost 1 base, with 7 bases spanning the gap. CDR3 protein: CASSYSSGSNQPQHF. CDR3 bases: TGTGCCAGCAGTTACTCATCAGGGAGCAATCAGCCCCAGCATTTT.

This sequence joins TRBV27 and TRBJ1-2; TRBD1 agrees at 11 bases. Looked up from germline, CDR1 is MNHEY and CDR2 is SMNVEV (reference sequence). The J segment lost 8 bases and the V segment lost 8 bases, leaving 10 bases of the junction unmatched. CDR3 length: 14 residues. The CDR3 reads CASRPTGTGGGYTF. The CDR3 DNA sequence: TGTGCCAGCCGTCCCACCGGGACAGGGGGGGGCTACACCTTC.

The CDR3 nucleotides read TGCGCCAGCAGCCGGGGATGGGATAGCGGGGCGAACACCGGGGAGCTGTTTTTT. Translated: CASSRGWDSGANTGELFF. This chain joins TRBV5-1 and TRBJ2-2; 8 nucleotides align to TRBD2. Trimming took 4 bases from V and 0 from J; bases not matched to a gene: 11. Germline V gene lookup returns CDR1 SGHRS and CDR2 YFSETQ. The CDR3 runs to 18 residues.

This clone appeared a few times. Within the sample, other DNA sequences also encode this same CDR3. This chain joins TRBV9 and TRBJ1-3, with TRBD1 as a possible D gene (5 bases). Germline lookup yields CDR1 SGDLS and CDR2 YYNGEE. V gave up 0 bases and J gave up 2 bases, with 9 bases separating them. This CDR3 is 15 amino acids long. CDR3 nucleotides: TGTGCCAGCAGCGTAGAGGGGACTCCTGGAAACACCATATATTTT. It yields the protein CASSVEGTPGNTIYF.

The chain has TRBV30 and TRBJ1-2; 8 nucleotides align to TRBD1. Unmatched junction bases numbered 7, after V lost 3 bases and J lost 7 bases. CDR1 is GTSNPN and CDR2 is SVGIG in the germline V gene (reference sequence). This CDR3 contains 13 residues. The CDR3 spells CAWRARGRFGYTF. CDR3 nucleotide sequence: TGTGCCTGGAGGGCCAGGGGGCGATTTGGCTACACCTTC.

The chain couples TRBV7-9 to TRBJ1-1; D is possibly TRBD1 (6 bases). CDR3 length equals 14 residues. Trimming took 4 bases from V and 4 from J, leaving 13 bases between them. The germline V gene encodes CDR1 SEHNR and CDR2 FQNEAQ (reference sequence). CDR3 bases: TGTGCCAGCAGCTCGACAGGTTCGGGCACTGAAGCTTTCTTT. This translates into CASSSTGSGTEAFF. Looking up the rest from reference TRBV7-9 and TRBJ1-1 gives the full variable domain: DTGVSQNPRHKITKRGQNVTFRCDPISEHNRLYWYRQTLGQGPEFLTYFQNEAQLEKSRLLSDRFSAERPKGSFSTLEIQRTEQGDSAMYLCASSSTGSGTEAFFGQGTRLTVV.

The chain joins TRBV5-5 to TRBJ1-3; D perhaps matches TRBD1 (5 bases). Germline CDR1 reads SGHKS; CDR2 reads YYEKEE (reference sequence). The CDR3 consists of 17 residues. The V and J ends lost 4 bases and 0 bases respectively, with 17 bases between them. CDR3 nucleotide sequence: TGTGCCAGCAGCCTGGAGGGGTTGCGGGACTCTGGAAACACCATATATTTT. Encoded protein: CASSLEGLRDSGNTIYF.

The chain has TRBV5-4 and TRBJ2-2; tentatively, D is TRBD1 (6 bases). CDR1 is SGHNT and CDR2 is YYREEE in the germline V gene (reference sequence). V was cut by 0 bases and J by 6 bases, with 12 bases left in between. The CDR3 is 15 amino acids. The CDR3 DNA is TGTGCCAGCAGCTTGGGCCCAAGGGGGTCCGGGGAGCTGTTTTTT. Translation gives CASSLGPRGSGELFF.